The rows below give T cell receptor beta chains drawn from one sample of a study of shared clonotypes between healthy human individuals. TCRdb's table, derived via immunoSEQ multiplex PCR, lists solely in-frame clones and lacks some. The data contain millions of clones, more than 85% of them singletons. What was sequenced was naive CD4+ T cells from PBMCs. Receptors originate from a man between 18 and 35 years old in good health. Some clones in this sample may be carry-over from other donors' samples. Each CDR3 is given with its conserved first and last residue. The order of the fields is CDR3 length, V gene, J gene, clone size, D gene, CDR3 DNA, CDR3 protein. D genes are given only for firm matches. A clone size is listed for some rows: how often the clone was seen (once, few, many), or a class if it is expanded.

len: 14
v_gene: TRBV5-1
j_gene: TRBJ1-1
abundance: NA
d_gene: NA
CDR3nt: TGCGCCAGCAGCTTATTGACGGTGAACACTGAAGCTTTCTTT
CDR3aa: CASSLLTVNTEAFF

len: 14
v_gene: TRBV5-1
j_gene: TRBJ2-5
abundance: once
d_gene: TRBD2
CDR3nt: TGCGCCAGCAGCTTGGGGAGGGGAGGGGAGACCCAGTACTTC
CDR3aa: CASSLGRGGETQYF

len: 13
v_gene: TRBV27
j_gene: TRBJ1-2
abundance: NA
d_gene: NA
CDR3nt: TGTGCCAGCAGTTTCGGGGCGGGTTATGGCTACACCTTC
CDR3aa: CASSFGAGYGYTF

len: 14
v_gene: TRBV5-1
j_gene: TRBJ1-4
abundance: NA
d_gene: NA
CDR3nt: TGCGCCAGCAGCTTGGGACAGCCCTCCGGTCGGCGGTTTTTT
CDR3aa: CASSLGQPSGRRFF

len: 17
v_gene: TRBV28
j_gene: TRBJ2-2
abundance: NA
d_gene: TRBD1
CDR3nt: TGTGCCAGCAGTCGATACAGGGGGTCGAAAAACACCGGGGAGCTGTTTTTT
CDR3aa: CASSRYRGSKNTGELFF

len: 20
v_gene: TRBV5-4
j_gene: TRBJ2-3
abundance: NA
d_gene: TRBD2
CDR3nt: TGTGCCAGCAGCTTGGGGGGACTAGCGGGCCAAACCCCCCGGTCAGATACGCAGTATTTT
CDR3aa: CASSLGGLAGQTPRSDTQYF

len: 15
v_gene: TRBV6-5
j_gene: TRBJ2-6
abundance: NA
d_gene: NA
CDR3nt: TGTGCCAGCAGTCCCGCGGGATCTGGGGCCAACGTCCTGACTTTC
CDR3aa: CASSPAGSGANVLTF

len: 13
v_gene: TRBV28
j_gene: TRBJ1-2
abundance: NA
d_gene: NA
CDR3nt: TGTGCCAGCAGTTTTCGTCGGTCCTATGGCTACACCTTC
CDR3aa: CASSFRRSYGYTF

len: 11
v_gene: TRBV7-3
j_gene: TRBJ2-7
abundance: NA
d_gene: TRBD2
CDR3nt: TGTGCCAGCAGCTTAACGACTAGCGGGGACTTC
CDR3aa: CASSLTTSGDF

len: 13
v_gene: TRBV4-1
j_gene: TRBJ2-1
abundance: NA
d_gene: NA
CDR3nt: TGCGCCAGCAGCCAAGAGGGTCTCCCCGAGCAGTTCTTC
CDR3aa: CASSQEGLPEQFF

len: 11
v_gene: TRBV19
j_gene: TRBJ1-1
abundance: NA
d_gene: NA
CDR3nt: TGTGCCGCCCAAGGGGGCACTGAAGCTTTCTTT
CDR3aa: CAAQGGTEAFF

len: 15
v_gene: TRBV5-1
j_gene: TRBJ2-4
abundance: once
d_gene: NA
CDR3nt: TGCGCCAGCAGCCTGTCAACAATAGCCAAAAACATTCAGTACTTC
CDR3aa: CASSLSTIAKNIQYF

len: 18
v_gene: TRBV28
j_gene: TRBJ2-7
abundance: NA
d_gene: TRBD2
CDR3nt: TGTGCCAGCAGTTTAACTTTAGGACTAGCGGGAGTAAGCTACGAGCAGTACTTC
CDR3aa: CASSLTLGLAGVSYEQYF

len: 14
v_gene: TRBV19
j_gene: TRBJ1-5
abundance: once
d_gene: TRBD1
CDR3nt: TGTGCCAGTAGTACCACAGGGGGCAATCAGCCCCAGCATTTT
CDR3aa: CASSTTGGNQPQHF

len: 16
v_gene: TRBV7-2
j_gene: TRBJ2-7
abundance: NA
d_gene: TRBD2
CDR3nt: TGTGCCAGCAGCCGAGGACTAGCGGGAGGTTTGGGCGAGCAGTACTTC
CDR3aa: CASSRGLAGGLGEQYF

len: 14
v_gene: TRBV28
j_gene: TRBJ2-7
abundance: once
d_gene: TRBD2
CDR3nt: TGTGCCAGCAGTATACCGGGACTAGCAGGCGAGCAGTACTTC
CDR3aa: CASSIPGLAGEQYF

len: 13
v_gene: TRBV19
j_gene: TRBJ1-2
abundance: few
d_gene: NA
CDR3nt: TGTGCCAGTAGTATTTGGGGGGCTGATGGCTACACCTTC
CDR3aa: CASSIWGADGYTF

len: 14
v_gene: TRBV9
j_gene: TRBJ1-1
abundance: NA
d_gene: NA
CDR3nt: TGTGCCAGCAGTGTTGGGGGGATGAACACTGAAGCTTTCTTT
CDR3aa: CASSVGGMNTEAFF

len: 13
v_gene: TRBV6-1
j_gene: TRBJ1-2
abundance: once
d_gene: NA
CDR3nt: TGTGCCAGCAGTGAGCCGGATGGGGGTGGCTACACCTTC
CDR3aa: CASSEPDGGGYTF

len: 14
v_gene: TRBV5-1
j_gene: TRBJ2-3
abundance: NA
d_gene: NA
CDR3nt: TGCGCCAGCGGGAAGGGAGAGGGCACAGATACGCAGTATTTT
CDR3aa: CASGKGEGTDTQYF

len: 13
v_gene: TRBV28
j_gene: TRBJ2-5
abundance: NA
d_gene: NA
CDR3nt: TGTGCCAGCAGTTTAGCAGGGTCAGAGACCCAGTACTTC
CDR3aa: CASSLAGSETQYF

len: 13
v_gene: TRBV5-4
j_gene: TRBJ2-7
abundance: NA
d_gene: NA
CDR3nt: TGTGCCAGCAGCTCCGGGACGACCTACGAGCAGTACTTC
CDR3aa: CASSSGTTYEQYF

len: 14
v_gene: TRBV15
j_gene: TRBJ1-3
abundance: NA
d_gene: NA
CDR3nt: TGTGCCACCAGCCCAGGGAACTCTGGAAACACCATATATTTT
CDR3aa: CATSPGNSGNTIYF

len: 11
v_gene: TRBV2
j_gene: TRBJ1-2
abundance: NA
d_gene: NA
CDR3nt: TGTGCCAGCAGTGCTAACTATGGCTACACCTTC
CDR3aa: CASSANYGYTF

len: 14
v_gene: TRBV9
j_gene: TRBJ2-2
abundance: NA
d_gene: NA
CDR3nt: TGTGCCAGCAGCGAGCTACACGGCACCGGGGAGCTGTTTTTT
CDR3aa: CASSELHGTGELFF

len: 13
v_gene: TRBV7-2
j_gene: TRBJ2-1
abundance: once
d_gene: NA
CDR3nt: TGTGCCAGCAGCTTAGCGGGGATCGATGAGCAGTTCTTC
CDR3aa: CASSLAGIDEQFF

len: 12
v_gene: TRBV14
j_gene: TRBJ2-7
abundance: NA
d_gene: NA
CDR3nt: TGTGCCAGCAGCCAAGGCCCCGTCGAGCAGTACTTC
CDR3aa: CASSQGPVEQYF

len: 15
v_gene: TRBV9
j_gene: TRBJ1-1
abundance: NA
d_gene: NA
CDR3nt: TGTGCCAGCAGCGCCCAGCCTTTAGCGAACACTGAAGCTTTCTTT
CDR3aa: CASSAQPLANTEAFF

len: 16
v_gene: TRBV5-1
j_gene: TRBJ2-1
abundance: NA
d_gene: NA
CDR3nt: TGCGCCAGCAGCTTGAAGGCTAGCACACCCAGGAATGAGCAGTTCTTC
CDR3aa: CASSLKASTPRNEQFF

len: 14
v_gene: TRBV28
j_gene: TRBJ1-2
abundance: NA
d_gene: NA
CDR3nt: TGTGCCAGCAGCCTACGGGGTGGGTACCATGGCTACACCTTC
CDR3aa: CASSLRGGYHGYTF

len: 14
v_gene: TRBV11-2
j_gene: TRBJ1-1
abundance: NA
d_gene: NA
CDR3nt: TGTGCCAGCAGCTTTGGTCGGGGTATCTACCCAGCTTTCTTT
CDR3aa: CASSFGRGIYPAFF

len: 13
v_gene: TRBV7-2
j_gene: TRBJ1-1
abundance: once
d_gene: NA
CDR3nt: TGTGCCAGCAGCAGGGGAATGAACACTGAAGCTTTCTTT
CDR3aa: CASSRGMNTEAFF

len: 16
v_gene: TRBV4-3
j_gene: TRBJ1-3
abundance: NA
d_gene: NA
CDR3nt: TGCGCCAGCAGCCAAGATTGGACAGCCTCTGGAAACACCATATATTTT
CDR3aa: CASSQDWTASGNTIYF

len: 14
v_gene: TRBV9
j_gene: TRBJ1-5
abundance: NA
d_gene: NA
CDR3nt: TGTGCCAGCCTCCAGGAGGGGGGGGGTCAGCCCCAGCATTTT
CDR3aa: CASLQEGGGQPQHF

len: 15
v_gene: TRBV12-5
j_gene: TRBJ2-3
abundance: NA
d_gene: NA
CDR3nt: TGTGCTAGTGGTTTATATCAGGCGGGCACAGATACGCAGTATTTT
CDR3aa: CASGLYQAGTDTQYF

len: 18
v_gene: TRBV7-9
j_gene: TRBJ2-7
abundance: NA
d_gene: NA
CDR3nt: TGTGCCAGCAGCTTAGACGTAAGTCGTCAACAAGGGGGCTACGAGCAGTACTTC
CDR3aa: CASSLDVSRQQGGYEQYF

len: 14
v_gene: TRBV2
j_gene: TRBJ2-6
abundance: NA
d_gene: NA
CDR3nt: TGTGCCAGCAGTGAAGGTGGGCAGTGGAACGTCCTGACTTTC
CDR3aa: CASSEGGQWNVLTF